One and the same sample provided the 25 T cell receptor beta chains below, sequenced in a study of OX40 agonist ivuxolimab in advanced cancers. Using immunoSEQ multiplex PCR, the repertoire was profiled, and TCRdb retains in-frame clones only, with some absent. Altogether 75,000 to 100,000 clones are present, roughly nine tenths being singletons, with the ten largest covering 0.25% to 0.35%. The sample in question was CD4+ or CD8+ T cells sorted from blood, obtained in a trial of the OX40 agonist ivuxolimab. The source is an adult with an advanced solid tumor such as melanoma, head and neck, liver or kidney cancer.

J is TRBJ1-5 and V is TRBV5-8; a possible D gene is TRBD1 (5 bases). The CDR3 runs to 16 residues. V was pared by 3 bases and J by 0 bases, with 13 bases between. Germline loops: CDR1 SGHTS, CDR2 YDEGEE. The CDR3 sequence is CASSSKGHYSNQPQHF. CDR3 nucleotides: TGTGCCAGCAGCTCGAAAGGACACTATAGCAATCAGCCCCAGCATTTT.

The chain employs TRBV28 and TRBJ2-7; 9 bases are shared with TRBD2. Germline CDR1 reads MDHEN; CDR2 reads SYDVKM. The CDR3 sequence is 14 residues long. With V trimmed by 8 bases and J by 7 bases, 12 bases remained unmatched. The CDR3 bases are TGTGCCAGCCTTATAGCGGGAGCTGTTGGGGAGCAGTACTTC. Protein sequence: CASLIAGAVGEQYF.

The chain carries TRBV5-1 and TRBJ2-5; D might be TRBD1 (6 bases). The CDR3 has 14 amino acids. Germline V gives CDR1 SGHRS, CDR2 YFSETQ. V was shortened by 0 bases and J by 5 bases, with 11 bases between the two germline ends. The CDR3 sequence is CASSLVAGVETQYF. The DNA of the CDR3 is TGCGCCAGCAGCTTGGTGGCAGGGGTGGAGACCCAGTACTTC. Based on the CDR3 plus reference TRBV5-1 and TRBJ2-5, the full variable domain is KAGVTQTPRYLIKTRGQQVTLSCSPISGHRSVSWYQQTPGQGLQFLFEYFSETQRNKGNFPGRFSGRQFSNSRSEMNVSTLELGDSALYLCASSLVAGVETQYFGPGTRLLVL.

This chain uses TRBV7-2 with TRBJ2-7, with TRBD2 as a possible D gene (6 bases). V shed 5 bases and J shed 3 bases, with 11 bases lying between them. This CDR3 spans 13 amino acids. CDR1 is SGHTA and CDR2 is FQGNSA in the germline V gene. The DNA for the CDR3 is TGTGCCAGCAGCCGAAGGGACTTCTACGAGCAGTACTTC. Its translation is CASSRRDFYEQYF.

The chain carries TRBV9 and TRBJ2-1; TRBD2 agrees at 11 bases. Trimming removed 0 bases from V and 12 bases from J; junction bases left unmatched: 11. Germline CDR1 SGDLS, CDR2 YYNGEE. The CDR3 consists of 16 residues. The CDR3 DNA is TGTGCCAGCAGCGTAGCTACCGGGACTAGCGGCCTGCCGCAGTTCTTC. Its translation is CASSVATGTSGLPQFF. Filled out from reference TRBV9 and TRBJ2-1, the complete variable domain reads DSGVTQTPKHLITATGQRVTLRCSPRSGDLSVYWYQQSLDQGLQFLIQYYNGEERAKGNILERFSAQQFPDLHSELNLSSLELGDSALYFCASSVATGTSGLPQFFGPGTRLTVL.

The rearrangement links TRBV5-5 to TRBJ2-5; no reliable D call. Trimming pared 3 bases from V and 5 bases from J, leaving 11 bases between. From germline, CDR1 is SGHKS and CDR2 YYEKEE (reference sequence). The CDR3 totals 13 residues. The CDR3 sequence is CASSSTHWETQYF. Written as DNA, the CDR3 is TGTGCCAGCAGCTCGACCCACTGGGAGACCCAGTACTTC.

This clone has a single count. The chain is built from TRBV9 and TRBJ2-1; D ambiguous. Germline loops: CDR1 SGDLS, CDR2 YYNGEE. Between the trimmed V and J ends, which lost 0 bases and 3 bases, there was a span of 10 bases. The CDR3 length is 15 residues. The CDR3 region is CASSVGRGNYNEQFF. In DNA, the CDR3 is TGTGCCAGCAGCGTAGGACGCGGAAACTACAATGAGCAGTTCTTC.

The chain employs TRBV7-2 and TRBJ1-5; 10 bases agree with TRBD1. J was trimmed by 5 bases and V by 4 bases; bases with no gene match: 2. The CDR3 spans 14 residues. Germline values: CDR1 SGHTA, CDR2 FQGNSA. The CDR3 reads CASSSGQGYQPQHF. CDR3 nucleotide sequence: TGTGCCAGCAGCTCGGGACAGGGGTATCAGCCCCAGCATTTT.

V is TRBV4-3 and J is TRBJ1-2; 8 bases line up with TRBD1. The CDR3 is 16 residues long. The V gene's germline CDR1 is LGHNA and CDR2 YSLEER. Germline trimming cut 0 bases from V and 2 bases from J; bases unmatched to any gene: 5. The CDR3 nucleotides are TGCGCCAGCAGCCAAGATGTGGCAGGGGGCAACTATGGCTACACCTTC. It is translated as CASSQDVAGGNYGYTF.

This chain uses TRBV18 with TRBJ2-5, with TRBD2 matching over 7 bases. Germline CDR1 reads KGHSH; CDR2 reads LQKENI. The V gene end was trimmed by 6 bases and the J gene end by 2 bases; junction bases not matched to a gene: 9. The CDR3 consists of 15 residues. The CDR3 is CASSFRLAPQETQYF. As DNA, the CDR3 is TGTGCCAGCTCTTTCCGACTAGCCCCTCAAGAGACCCAGTACTTC.

The rearrangement joins TRBV5-1 to TRBJ2-7, with 7 bases lining up with TRBD2. The germline V gene has CDR1 SGHRS and CDR2 YFSETQ. This CDR3 contains 18 residues. Trimming cost V 0 bases and J 1 base; bases outside gene matches: 13. In DNA form, the CDR3 reads TGCGCCAGCAGCTTGGAGGGGTATTTGCAGGGAGGGTCCTACGAGCAGTACTTC. Translation gives CASSLEGYLQGGSYEQYF.

This clone was recorded only once. The chain joins TRBV13 to TRBJ2-4; 7 bases are a match to TRBD1. The CDR3 spans 16 residues. Per germline, CDR1 PRHDT and CDR2 FYEKMQ (reference sequence). J gave up 5 bases and V 1 base, and 8 bases lay outside the gene matches. In DNA, the CDR3 is TGTGCCAGCAGCTTAGTGGCTCAGGGGGTCCAAAACATTCAGTACTTC. Translated, it gives CASSLVAQGVQNIQYF.

V gene TRBV19 combines with J gene TRBJ2-5, with 8 bases identical to TRBD2. CDR1 is LNHDA and CDR2 is SQIVND in the germline V gene (reference sequence). The junction had 8 bases not matched to a gene; V was cut back by 3 bases and J by 5 bases. This CDR3 is built from 15 residues. Here the CDR3 DNA reads TGTGCCAGTAGTATTACCAGCGGGAGCCTTGAGACCCAGTACTTC. It specifies CASSITSGSLETQYF.

The chain combines TRBV7-2 with TRBJ2-7; D may be TRBD1 or TRBD2 (5 bases each). Germline V gene lookup returns CDR1 SGHTA and CDR2 FQGNSA. Trimming removed 5 bases from V and 6 bases from J, with 14 bases in between. The CDR3 extends over 13 amino acids. In nucleotides, the CDR3 is TGTGCCAGCAGCACGCGAACTAGGGGCGAGCAGTACTTC. It translates to CASSTRTRGEQYF.

This chain connects TRBV4-1 to TRBJ1-2; D is ambiguous. Deletions cut 3 bases from V and 3 bases from J, with 17 bases between. This CDR3 contains 16 residues. Looked up from germline, CDR1 is MGHRA and CDR2 is YSYEKL. CDR3 bases: TGCGCCAGCAGCCATAACTCAACTGCGGTGGACTATGGCTACACCTTC. Its protein is CASSHNSTAVDYGYTF.

The rearrangement links TRBV11-3 to TRBJ2-1; 7 bases are shared with TRBD1. J gave up 6 bases and V 0 bases, and 5 bases lay outside the gene matches. Per germline, CDR1 SGHNT and CDR2 YENEEA. CDR3 length: 15 residues. DNA for the CDR3: TGTGCCAGCAGCTTAGATATAGGGGGCCTCAATGAGCAGTTCTTC. It translates to CASSLDIGGLNEQFF.

This chain joins TRBV2 and TRBJ2-7, with TRBD2 matching 11 bases. V shed 5 bases and J 4 bases; nucleotides not matched to a gene: 7. The CDR3 is 15 residues long. Germline CDR1 SNHLY, CDR2 FYNNEI. CDR3 DNA: TGTGCCAGCAGTCCTTTAACTAGCGGGAGATACGAGCAGTACTTC. Translation: CASSPLTSGRYEQYF.

This chain connects TRBV28 to TRBJ1-5; weak D call: TRBD1 (5 bases). The CDR3 loop spans 15 amino acids. Germline V gene data show CDR1 as MDHEN and CDR2 as SYDVKM. V was clipped by 2 bases and J by 1 base, with 9 bases between them. This chain's CDR3 is CASSLEGLSNQPQHF. The CDR3 DNA follows: TGTGCCAGCAGTTTAGAGGGGTTAAGCAATCAGCCCCAGCATTTT.

V gene TRBV5-6 combines with J gene TRBJ1-2, with no clear D. Germline V CDR1 and CDR2: SGHDT, YYEEEE. V was cut by 0 bases and J by 6 bases, with 12 bases left in between. The CDR3 has 14 residues. The CDR3 sequence: CASSLAQSFHGYTF. The CDR3 DNA is TGTGCCAGCAGCTTGGCCCAGAGTTTCCATGGCTACACCTTC.

This clone was picked up a small number of times. This rearrangement joins TRBV6-1 to TRBJ1-5; 7 nucleotides agree with TRBD1. The CDR3 extends over 13 amino acids. Trimming removed 6 bases from V and 5 bases from J; junction bases left unmatched: 4. Germline CDR1 MNHNS, CDR2 SASEGT. CDR3 amino acids: CASRSTGDQPQHF. The CDR3 DNA reads TGTGCCAGCAGGTCCACAGGGGATCAGCCCCAGCATTTT.

The rearrangement links TRBV7-6 to TRBJ2-2, with D possibly TRBD2 on 5 matching bases. Germline CDR1 SGHVS, CDR2 FNYEAQ. V gave up 2 bases and J gave up 0 bases, with 7 bases separating them. The CDR3 loop spans 15 amino acids. The CDR3 DNA sequence: TGTGCCAGCAGCTTAAGAGCGGCGAACACCGGGGAGCTGTTTTTT. Its protein product is CASSLRAANTGELFF.

The chain is built from TRBV7-2 and TRBJ2-2, with D unresolved. V was shortened by 5 bases and J by 5 bases, with 18 bases between the two germline ends. CDR3 length equals 16 residues. Germline CDR1 SGHTA, CDR2 FQGNSA. This chain's CDR3 is CASSLRTVLRTGELFF. CDR3 coding DNA: TGTGCCAGCAGCCTCAGGACCGTTCTTAGGACCGGGGAGCTGTTTTTT. The full variable domain, its missing parts supplied by reference TRBV7-2 and TRBJ2-2, is GAGVSQSPSNKVTEKGKDVELRCDPISGHTALYWYRQSLGQGLEFLIYFQGNSAPDKSGLPSDRFSAERTGGSVSTLTIQRTQQEDSAVYLCASSLRTVLRTGELFFGEGSRLTVL.

To note about this clone: The germline gene is not matched at one end of the junction; a read error may be the cause. V usage is TRBV7-2 and J usage is TRBJ2-6; D might be TRBD1 (6 bases). From germline, CDR1 is SGHTA and CDR2 FQGNSA. The CDR3 is 16 residues long. In nucleotides, the CDR3 is TGTGCCAGCAGCCCCAGGGGTTATAAAGCGGACCCCGATGTATCTTTC. Translating gives CASSPRGYKADPDVSF.

The V call is TRBV28, the J call TRBJ2-1, with 9 bases fitting TRBD2. The germline V gene encodes CDR1 MDHEN and CDR2 SYDVKM. Losses at the gene ends were 5 bases for V and 8 bases for J; bases not matched to a gene: 10. The CDR3 runs 15 residues. The CDR3 here is CASSQVAGGPDEQFF. The DNA of the CDR3 is TGTGCCAGCAGTCAGGTGGCGGGAGGGCCCGATGAGCAGTTCTTC.

This chain links TRBV5-4 with TRBJ2-7; D gene uncertain. The CDR3 has 14 residues. Germline CDR1 reads SGHNT; CDR2 reads YYREEE (reference sequence). Trimming removed 0 bases at V and 1 base at J, with 8 bases between. CDR3 sequence: CASSLEARSYEQYF. In DNA form, the CDR3 reads TGTGCCAGCAGCTTGGAGGCCCGGTCCTACGAGCAGTACTTC.